The 24 T cell receptor beta chains in this list originate from one sample, sequenced in a study of T cell responses to AZD1222 COVID-19 vaccine. Some clones are missing from TCRdb's copy, which holds only in-frame ones; the method was immunoSEQ multiplex PCR. This table has about 59,000 clones, roughly 87% appearing once. The material was peripheral blood, obtained 28 days after the second AZD1222 dose. These receptors were taken from an adult who received the AZD1222 COVID-19 vaccine.

CDR3 sequence: CASSYSTDYEQYF. CDR3 in DNA: TGTGCCAGCAGTTACTCGACCGACTACGAGCAGTACTTC. The genes are TRBV6-5 and TRBJ2-7; D gene unclear. The CDR3 totals 13 residues. V was pared by 0 bases and J by 3 bases, with 6 bases between. Germline V gives CDR1 MNHEY, CDR2 SVGAGI.

The gene calls are TRBV11-3 and TRBJ2-7; D gene uncertain. Trimming took off 5 bases at V and 0 bases at J, with 11 bases between the two ends. Germline CDR1 and CDR2: SGHNT and YENEEA. This CDR3 region has 14 residues. The CDR3 nucleotides read TGTGCCAGCAGCCCACAGAGAAGCTCCTACGAGCAGTACTTC. Protein sequence: CASSPQRSSYEQYF.

The J gene is TRBJ2-1, the V gene TRBV5-4; 9 positions match TRBD2. This CDR3 region has 15 residues. Germline loops: CDR1 SGHNT, CDR2 YYREEE (reference sequence). Trimming took 3 bases from V and 9 from J; bases not matched to a gene: 10. The CDR3 spells CASSSSTGLAFEQFF. CDR3 bases: TGTGCCAGCAGCTCATCAACGGGACTAGCTTTTGAGCAGTTCTTC.

This clone was recorded a few times. The chain has TRBV12-3 or TRBV12-4 and TRBJ1-6; no clear D. V was clipped by 3 bases and J by 7 bases, with 7 bases between them. The CDR3 has 13 amino acids. The CDR3 protein is CASSFLVNSPLHF. The CDR3 DNA reads TGTGCCAGCAGTTTCTTAGTCAATTCACCCCTCCACTTT.

The chain links TRBV5-8 to TRBJ2-1, with TRBD1 as a possible D gene (6 bases). Germline lookup yields CDR1 SGHTS and CDR2 YDEGEE. The V and J ends lost 4 bases and 6 bases respectively, with 14 bases between them. The CDR3 spans 14 residues. The chain's CDR3 is CASSQGRRVNEQFF. The CDR3 DNA reads TGTGCCAGCAGCCAGGGGCGCAGGGTCAATGAGCAGTTCTTC.

The CDR3 here is CASSLDLRGVLTETQYF. The CDR3 DNA sequence: TGTGCCAGCAGCTTAGACCTGCGGGGGGTGTTAACAGAGACCCAGTACTTC. The genes are TRBV11-2 and TRBJ2-5; TRBD2 agrees at 8 bases. J was trimmed by 4 bases and V by 0 bases; bases with no gene match: 10. The CDR3 extends over 17 amino acids. Germline V gene lookup returns CDR1 SGHAT and CDR2 FQNNGV.

The chain combines TRBV12-3 or TRBV12-4 with TRBJ1-2, with D unresolved. This CDR3 is 13 amino acids long. The ends were cut back, 3 bases at V and 8 bases at J, with 13 bases in the middle. CDR3 region: CASSLGTTAGYTF. The CDR3 DNA follows: TGTGCCAGCAGTTTGGGCACGACGGCCGGCTACACCTTC.

This chain connects TRBV9 to TRBJ2-1, with D perhaps TRBD2 (5 bases). Germline lookup yields CDR1 SGDLS and CDR2 YYNGEE. The V and J ends lost 1 base and 7 bases respectively, with 18 bases between them. The CDR3 spans 16 residues. This chain's CDR3 is CASSVTGRGILNEQFF. The CDR3 DNA reads as TGTGCCAGCAGCGTAACCGGACGGGGAATTCTTAATGAGCAGTTCTTC.

The chain has TRBV6-1 and TRBJ2-7, with no clear D. The CDR3 runs to 11 residues. CDR1 and CDR2 (germline): MNHNS, SASEGT. V was cut by 1 base and J by 9 bases, with 7 bases left in between. CDR3 bases: TGTGCCAGCAGTGAAGTTGGGTTGCAGTACTTC. Translation: CASSEVGLQYF.

This chain connects TRBV7-9 to TRBJ2-7; unclear D gene. CDR3 length: 11 amino acids. Germline CDR1 SEHNR, CDR2 FQNEAQ (reference sequence). Trimming removed 7 bases from V and 3 bases from J, with 7 bases in between. CDR3 coding DNA: TGTGCCAGCAACGACGGCTACGAGCAGTACTTC. Its translation: CASNDGYEQYF.

Only one count was recorded for this clone. The J gene is TRBJ1-1, the V gene TRBV7-2, with 9 positions matching TRBD1. From germline, CDR1 is SGHTA and CDR2 FQGNSA. CDR3 size: 16 residues. V shed 0 bases and J 5 bases; nucleotides not matched to a gene: 7. CDR3 nucleotides: TGTGCCAGCAGCTTAGCACAGGGGGCGCTTAGGACTGAAGCTTTCTTT. Translating gives CASSLAQGALRTEAFF. Full variable domain (missing parts from reference TRBV7-2 and TRBJ1-1): GAGVSQSPSNKVTEKGKDVELRCDPISGHTALYWYRQSLGQGLEFLIYFQGNSAPDKSGLPSDRFSAERTGGSVSTLTIQRTQQEDSAVYLCASSLAQGALRTEAFFGQGTRLTVV.

The V and J genes are TRBV6-5 and TRBJ1-4; no definite D call. CDR3 size: 14 residues. Germline V gene sequence: CDR1 MNHEY, CDR2 SVGAGI. The ends were cut back, 2 bases at V and 8 bases at J, with 12 bases in the middle. In DNA, the CDR3 is TGTGCCAGCAGTTACACGGGGAGCCGGGAAAAACTGTTTTTT. This encodes CASSYTGSREKLFF.

V is TRBV4-1 and J is TRBJ2-7; D is possibly TRBD2 (5 bases). CDR3 length equals 15 residues. Germline-derived CDR1 and CDR2 are MGHRA and YSYEKL. Trimming took off 0 bases at V and 4 bases at J, with 13 bases between the two ends. DNA for the CDR3: TGCGCCAGCAGCCAAGATACGGGGTTCTTTTACGAGCAGTACTTC. Protein sequence: CASSQDTGFFYEQYF.

The chain joins TRBV7-9 to TRBJ1-3, with D unclear. Germline V gene sequence: CDR1 SEHNR, CDR2 FQNEAQ (reference sequence). Trimming stripped 2 bases from V and 7 bases from J, with 12 bases between. The CDR3 sequence is 14 residues long. CDR3 protein: CASSLMGTKNTIYF. The DNA for the CDR3 is TGTGCCAGCAGCTTAATGGGTACCAAGAACACCATATATTTT.

V is TRBV2 and J is TRBJ2-3, with D hard to call. The V gene lost 6 bases and the J gene lost 2 bases, with 3 bases spanning the gap. CDR3 length: 11 amino acids. Germline V CDR1 and CDR2: SNHLY, FYNNEI. This chain's CDR3 is CASRYTDTQYF. CDR3 coding DNA: TGTGCCAGCAGATACACAGATACGCAGTATTTT.

The chain employs TRBV19 and TRBJ1-2; tentative D call: TRBD1 (5 bases). CDR1 LNHDA and CDR2 SQIVND come from the germline V gene (reference sequence). This CDR3 comprises 15 residues. The ends were cut back, 4 bases at V and 7 bases at J, with 19 bases in the middle. CDR3 sequence reads: CASSRQGSTIFGYTF. In nucleotides, the CDR3 is TGTGCCAGTAGTAGGCAGGGCTCTACGATTTTTGGCTACACCTTC. Looking up the rest from reference TRBV19 and TRBJ1-2 gives the full variable domain: DGGITQSPKYLFRKEGQNVTLSCEQNLNHDAMYWYRQDPGQGLRLIYYSQIVNDFQKGDIAEGYSVSREKKESFPLTVTSAQKNPTAFYLCASSRQGSTIFGYTFGSGTRLTVV.

The rearrangement links TRBV5-1 to TRBJ2-1; D not certain. V was trimmed by 0 bases and J by 0 bases, leaving 7 bases between them. This CDR3 has 15 amino acids. Germline assignment: CDR1 SGHRS and CDR2 YFSETQ. The CDR3 loop reads CASSLGASSYNEQFF. Written as DNA, the CDR3 is TGCGCCAGCAGCTTGGGCGCAAGCTCCTACAATGAGCAGTTCTTC.

The V call is TRBV5-1, the J call TRBJ1-1; no clear D gene. The CDR3 is 15 residues long. Germline V gene data show CDR1 as SGHRS and CDR2 as YFSETQ. V gave up 0 bases and J gave up 1 base, with 10 bases separating them. CDR3 loop: CASSLAAAGNTEAFF. CDR3 DNA sequence: TGCGCCAGCAGCTTGGCAGCGGCGGGGAACACTGAAGCTTTCTTT. Variable domain in full (rest from reference TRBV5-1 and TRBJ1-1): KAGVTQTPRYLIKTRGQQVTLSCSPISGHRSVSWYQQTPGQGLQFLFEYFSETQRNKGNFPGRFSGRQFSNSRSEMNVSTLELGDSALYLCASSLAAAGNTEAFFGQGTRLTVV.

The chain couples TRBV7-3 to TRBJ2-5; TRBD1 matches 10 bases. From germline, CDR1 is SGHTA and CDR2 FQGTGA. The CDR3 contains 15 residues. V shed 5 bases and J 5 bases; nucleotides not matched to a gene: 8. The chain's CDR3 is CASSKDRGRSETQYF. The DNA for the CDR3 is TGTGCCAGCAGCAAAGACAGGGGGCGTAGCGAGACCCAGTACTTC. Full variable domain (outside the CDR3, taken from reference TRBV7-3 and TRBJ2-5): GAGVSQTPSNKVTEKGKYVELRCDPISGHTALYWYRQSLGQGPEFLIYFQGTGAADDSGLPNDRFFAVRPEGSVSTLKIQRTERGDSAVYLCASSKDRGRSETQYFGPGTRLLVL.

The V and J genes are TRBV11-2 and TRBJ1-6, with TRBD1 identical over 7 bases. Germline V gives CDR1 SGHAT, CDR2 FQNNGV. J lost 8 bases, V lost 5 bases, and 9 bases had no gene match. The CDR3 runs 15 residues. As DNA, the CDR3 is TGTGCCAGCAGCCCCTCAGGGGGTTGGGATTCACCCCTCCACTTT. It codes for CASSPSGGWDSPLHF.

The chain employs TRBV18 and TRBJ2-2; 8 nucleotides line up with TRBD1. Per the germline V gene, CDR1 is KGHSH and CDR2 is LQKENI. The CDR3 is 15 amino acids. Unmatched junction bases numbered 2, after V lost 5 bases and J lost 0 bases. The CDR3, as DNA: TGTGCCAGCTCAGGACAGGGTCCGAACACCGGGGAGCTGTTTTTT. Translating it yields CASSGQGPNTGELFF.

The chain uses TRBV25-1 and TRBJ1-6; the D is unclear. Germline lookup yields CDR1 MGHDK and CDR2 SYGVNS. This CDR3 has 18 amino acids. V was cut by 2 bases and J by 0 bases, with 14 bases left in between. Here the CDR3 reads CASSEAGVWSSYNSPLHF. DNA for the CDR3: TGTGCCAGCAGTGAAGCCGGCGTCTGGTCCTCCTATAATTCACCCCTCCACTTT. The complete variable domain, with remaining parts taken from reference TRBV25-1 and TRBJ1-6, reads EADIYQTPRYLVIGTGKKITLECSQTMGHDKMYWYQQDPGMELHLIHYSYGVNSTEKGDLSSESTVSRIRTEHFPLTLESARPSHTSQYLCASSEAGVWSSYNSPLHFGNGTRLTVT.

A remark on this clone: Other DNA sequences in this specimen translate into the identical CDR3. V is TRBV5-1 and J is TRBJ2-7; a possible D gene is TRBD2 (6 bases). V dropped 2 bases and J dropped 0 bases, with 6 bases sitting between them. This CDR3 has 13 amino acids. Germline V gene sequence: CDR1 SGHRS, CDR2 YFSETQ. The CDR3 nucleotides read TGCGCCAGCAGCTTCGGGAGCTCCTACGAGCAGTACTTC. It yields the protein CASSFGSSYEQYF.

This sequence joins TRBV27 and TRBJ1-4; D remains ambiguous. Per the germline V gene, CDR1 is MNHEY and CDR2 is SMNVEV (reference sequence). V gave up 2 bases and J gave up 8 bases, with 18 bases separating them. The CDR3 is made up of 16 amino acids. Here the CDR3 reads CASSLRTGRRGEKLFF. As DNA, the CDR3 is TGTGCCAGCAGTTTAAGGACGGGTCGCCGGGGAGAAAAACTGTTTTTT.